The T cell receptor (beta chain) described here comes from a study of T-cell reconstitution after alpha-beta-depleted transplantation in children (dated by TCRdb to the mid-2010s). As for the study more broadly: Using TCR repertoire profiling, the study followed T-cell immune reconstitution in a quantitative way in children after TCRalphabeta/CD19-depleted allogeneic hematopoietic cell transplantation.

Library generation was performed with PCR. Sequencing used an Illumina HiSeq 2500. TCR libraries were prepared with molecular barcoding, using unique molecular identifiers to normalize TCRbeta repertoire quantification. TCRdb applied fastp at Q25 and MiXCR to the public reads, then kept only in-frame beta chains. Every CDR3 protein is listed once, alongside the most common genes and DNA of its rows. For this sample there are 500,000 to 750,000 distinct CDR3 sequences; 27% appear just once. Around 36% of the sample belongs to the ten largest clones. The treatment or condition label corresponds to: allogeneic hematopoietic cell transplantation with graft depleted of TCRalphabeta T cells and CD19 B cells. TCRalphabeta/CD19-depleted allogeneic hematopoietic cell grafts were given to the transplant recipients, all of whom were children. What the study reported, not specific to this receptor: About two months after transplant, the apparently early recovery of alphabetaT-cell counts reportedly depended on just several hundred clones that had expanded rapidly and came from non-depleted graft cells. In some patients, high TCRbeta diversity at day 60 was attributed to recipient T cells and intrathymic progenitors that had survived conditioning. Hyperexpanded clone frequencies declined over subsequent months; after one year, T-cell counts and TCRbeta diversity were mostly attributed to newly produced T cells.

As regards this clonotype: Its antigen target is currently unknown. No qualities accompany the bases; no much larger clone lies one base away.

The source is a boy under three years old with Wiskott-Aldrich syndrome, due to receive a stem cell transplant. Specimen: PBMCs, collected before TCRalphabeta/CD19-depleted stem cell transplant.

The DNA sequence is TGTGCCAGCAGCTTAGAAGGGCGTTCACCCCTCCACTTT. It is translated as CASSLEGRSPLHF. Recombination joined TRBV7-9 with TRBJ1-6; no D gene call is confident. Looking up the germline V gene (reference sequence) yields CDR1 SEHNR and CDR2 FQNEAQ. V gives up 1 base and J gives up 9 bases, and the segment between their germline ends measures 7 bases. Taken from cysteine to phenylalanine, the CDR3 has 13 residues. The DNA shown is the 39-base CDR3, in frame from base 1. Here the CDR3 is joined to the reference TRBV7-9 and TRBJ1-6 genes, and the full variable domain is: DTGVSQNPRHKITKRGQNVTFRCDPISEHNRLYWYRQTLGQGPEFLTYFQNEAQLEKSRLLSDRFSAERPKGSFSTLEIQRTEQGDSAMYLCASSLEGRSPLHFGNGTRLTVT.